The 15 T cell receptor beta chains listed next were all sequenced from one sample in a study of cytomegalovirus exposure and HLA in healthy donors. PCR employed 60 Vbeta and 13 Jbeta primers. The assay was immunoSEQ multiplex PCR, and TCRdb's table has in-frame clones only and misses some. This sample has 150,000 to 200,000 clones; approximately 71% occur once, and the top ten carry around 1.5%. Sequencing input: PBMCs. The receptors originated from a girl under 18 in good health and CMV-seronegative.

The chain couples TRBV6-1 to TRBJ1-1; 8 positions match TRBD1. J gave up 4 bases and V 5 bases, and 6 bases lay outside the gene matches. Germline CDR1 is MNHNS and CDR2 is SASEGT. The CDR3 is 14 amino acids. CDR3 region: CASSPRGRSTEAFF. The CDR3 DNA is TGTGCCAGCAGTCCCAGGGGGCGGAGCACTGAAGCTTTCTTT.

CDR3 DNA: TGCGCCAGCAGCCCAGACAGACCAGGAACGTCGACCCAGTACTTC. Translated, it gives CASSPDRPGTSTQYF. V and J are TRBV5-1 and TRBJ2-5; a weak D match, TRBD1 (5 bases). Trimming shortened V by 4 bases and J by 7 bases, and 20 bases separated the two germline ends. The CDR3 is 15 residues long. CDR1 and CDR2 from the germline V gene are SGHRS and YFSETQ.

The V and J genes are TRBV7-3 and TRBJ2-2; 7 positions match TRBD2. CDR1 and CDR2 from the germline V gene are SGHTA and FQGTGA. The length of the CDR3 is 13 residues. J gave up 6 bases and V 4 bases, and 2 bases lay outside the gene matches. CDR3 protein: CASSWGGAGELFF. The CDR3 DNA reads as TGTGCCAGCAGCTGGGGGGGAGCCGGGGAGCTGTTTTTT.

The chain has TRBV4-2 and TRBJ1-5, with 8 bases identical to TRBD1. After removal of 4 bases from V and 4 bases from J, the junction contained 9 bases not matched to a gene. This CDR3 has 16 residues. The germline V gene has CDR1 LGHNA and CDR2 YNFKEQ. The CDR3 spells CASSPLDRGLNQPQHF. The CDR3 coding sequence is TGTGCCAGCAGCCCCCTCGACAGGGGACTAAATCAGCCCCAGCATTTT.

V and J are TRBV28 and TRBJ2-7, with D possibly being TRBD1 (6 bases). Trimming took 6 bases from V and 2 from J, leaving 20 bases between them. This CDR3 is built from 16 residues. Germline lookup yields CDR1 MDHEN and CDR2 SYDVKM. CDR3 protein: CASSHRTWGQTYEQYF. CDR3 nucleotide sequence: TGTGCCAGCAGCCACCGGACGTGGGGGCAGACCTACGAGCAGTACTTC. Drawing the rest from reference TRBV28 and TRBJ2-7, the complete variable domain is DVKVTQSSRYLVKRTGEKVFLECVQDMDHENMFWYRQDPGLGLRLIYFSYDVKMKEKGDIPEGYSVSREKKERFSLILESASTNQTSMYLCASSHRTWGQTYEQYFGPGTRLTVT.

The chain combines TRBV5-1 with TRBJ2-5; 10 nucleotides match TRBD2. Germline V gives CDR1 SGHRS, CDR2 YFSETQ. With 0 bases clipped from V and 5 bases from J, the junction kept 10 bases outside the gene matches. This CDR3 is built from 17 residues. This chain's CDR3 is CASSLVPGAGGTETQYF. The CDR3 nucleotides read TGCGCCAGCAGCTTGGTCCCCGGAGCGGGGGGGACGGAGACCCAGTACTTC.

The CDR3 DNA reads as TGTGCCAGCAGTGCTACTTCCTACGAGCAGTACTTC. Its protein product is CASSATSYEQYF. The chain couples TRBV25-1 to TRBJ2-7; no clear D gene. The V gene's germline CDR1 is MGHDK and CDR2 SYGVNS. CDR3 length: 12 amino acids. V lost 4 bases, J lost 1 base, and 5 bases lay in between.

This clone was observed once. The chain combines TRBV5-1 with TRBJ1-2, with D perhaps matching TRBD1 (6 bases). V was shortened by 6 bases and J by 4 bases, with 10 bases between the two germline ends. The CDR3 has 12 residues. Germline loops: CDR1 SGHRS, CDR2 YFSETQ. The CDR3 nucleotides read TGCGCCAGCACCATGGACAGCTATGGCTACACCTTC. Its protein product is CASTMDSYGYTF.

This clone appeared a single time. J is TRBJ1-4 and V is TRBV9; tentative D call: TRBD1 (6 bases). The germline V and J ends were trimmed by 4 bases and 7 bases, with 17 bases remaining between them. The germline V gene encodes CDR1 SGDLS and CDR2 YYNGEE. CDR3 length: 15 residues. In nucleotides, the CDR3 is TGTGCCAGCAGCCGAGAAGGGGGACAATTTGAAAAACTGTTTTTT. This encodes CASSREGGQFEKLFF.

The chain recombines TRBV27 with TRBJ1-6, with D maybe TRBD1 (6 bases). V lost 5 bases and J 10 bases, leaving 18 bases between the germline ends. The germline gives CDR1 MNHEY, CDR2 SMNVEV (reference sequence). This CDR3 is 15 amino acids long. The CDR3: CASSPTGEWRSPLHF. The DNA for the CDR3 is TGTGCCAGCAGTCCGACAGGCGAATGGAGGTCACCCCTCCACTTT.

The rearrangement uses TRBV18 and TRBJ2-3, with 8 bases that match TRBD2. Germline trimming cut 4 bases from V and 1 base from J; bases unmatched to any gene: 10. CDR3 length: 17 amino acids. Germline loops: CDR1 KGHSH, CDR2 LQKENI. The CDR3 region is CASSLSSAGGRTDTQYF. The CDR3 nucleotides are TGTGCCAGCTCACTCTCTTCGGCGGGGGGACGCACAGATACGCAGTATTTT.

The chain couples TRBV9 to TRBJ1-1, with D hard to call. Germline CDR1 SGDLS, CDR2 YYNGEE. The germline V and J ends were trimmed by 0 bases and 4 bases, with 4 bases remaining between them. The CDR3 loop spans 12 amino acids. CDR3 coding DNA: TGTGCCAGCAGCGTAGATAGCACTGAAGCTTTCTTT. Encoded protein: CASSVDSTEAFF.

The gene calls are TRBV4-1 and TRBJ1-1, with D uncertain. From germline, CDR1 is MGHRA and CDR2 YSYEKL. The CDR3 is 16 amino acids. V was trimmed by 1 base and J by 5 bases, leaving 17 bases between them. CDR3 in DNA: TGCGCCAGCAGCCAAGGCTCTGGCCCCGGAGGGACTGAAGCTTTCTTT. Translating gives CASSQGSGPGGTEAFF.

The chain combines TRBV30 with TRBJ2-3; D is undetermined. Germline assignment: CDR1 GTSNPN and CDR2 SVGIG (reference sequence). The CDR3 loop spans 11 amino acids. The ends were cut back, 5 bases at V and 7 bases at J, with 10 bases in the middle. The DNA of the CDR3 is TGTGCCTGGGCCCTACGAAATACGCAGTATTTT. This codes for CAWALRNTQYF.

The chain employs TRBV11-1 and TRBJ1-1, with D hard to call. Germline V lookup: CDR1 SGHAT, CDR2 FQDESV (reference sequence). The CDR3 has 13 amino acids. V was pared by 5 bases and J by 7 bases, with 14 bases between. The CDR3 nucleotides are TGTGCCAGCAGCCCGCGTTGGAGCGTTGAAGCTTTCTTT. It translates to CASSPRWSVEAFF.